Reported below is one TCR beta chain. What it binds is not known. The data belong to a study of cytomegalovirus exposure and HLA in healthy donors. Study-level findings and limits: An apparent linkage of common viral pathogens to several of the most significant clusters emerged in a later analysis.

Despite likely unrecorded immune exposures, the donors were nominally healthy at the time of sampling. V dropped 6 bases and J dropped 0 bases, with 12 bases sitting between them. CDR3 length: 14 amino acids. Germline V gives CDR1 SGHTA, CDR2 FQGNSA. In the PCR, 60 Vbeta and 13 Jbeta primers were used. In the original processing: Around 80 million unique TCR beta chains, roughly 11 million of them shared, were counted by a later analysis. The repertoire was sequenced with immunoSEQ multiplex PCR; TCRdb's copy has only in-frame clones and lacks some. The V and J calls and the clone size are those of that table, but D and trimming were determined from the DNA. The sample includes approximately 59,000 clones, 60% to 80% seen only once; the top ten take 2.8%.

The J gene is TRBJ2-7, the V gene TRBV7-2; D unclear. This clonotype was sampled from a man younger than 45 in good health and CMV-seronegative. Sequencing input: PBMCs. The CDR3 region is CASRLAPASYEQYF. The CDR3, as DNA: TGTGCCAGCAGATTGGCTCCTGCCTCCTACGAGCAGTACTTC.